This TCR beta chain originates from a study of blood T cell repertoires in COVID-19. Overall study context: From T cells, B-cell-depleted T cells, or PBMCs came the material, which was cDNA or gDNA.

As handled by the study authors: Researchers report that nucleated cell counts were estimated from reference gene primer amplification. Here immunoSEQ multiplex PCR was the method, and the copy in TCRdb shows in-frame clones only, minus some. The V and J calls and clone size were taken over from that table, and D and trimming were inferred from the DNA. The sample comprises some 170,000 clones, 81% of which are singletons, and 11% rests with the top ten. The J segment lost 4 bases and the V segment lost 0 bases, leaving 7 bases of the junction unmatched. The germline V gene encodes CDR1 SGHRS and CDR2 YFSETQ. CDR3 length equals 16 residues.

This TCR was sampled from a man aged 55 to 70 with active or convalescent COVID-19. The gene calls are TRBV5-1 and TRBJ2-5, with TRBD2 matching 9 bases. The sequencing input was peripheral blood. The CDR3 DNA follows: TGCGCCAGCAGCTTGGATGTCGGCGGGGGGGGAGAGACCCAGTACTTC. This encodes CASSLDVGGGGETQYF.